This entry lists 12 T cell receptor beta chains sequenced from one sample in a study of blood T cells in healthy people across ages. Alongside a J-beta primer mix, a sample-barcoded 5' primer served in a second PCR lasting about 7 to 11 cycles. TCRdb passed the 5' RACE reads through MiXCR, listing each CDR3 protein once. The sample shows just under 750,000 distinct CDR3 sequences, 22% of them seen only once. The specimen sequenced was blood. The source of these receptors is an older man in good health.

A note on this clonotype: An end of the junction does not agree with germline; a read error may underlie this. This CDR3 is CASSLVAATRELFF. The CDR3 bases are TGCGCCAGCAGCTTGGTTGCGGCCACCAGGGAGCTGTTTTTT. The rearrangement joins TRBV5-1 to TRBJ2-2; D uncertain. The CDR3 totals 14 residues. Germline V lookup: CDR1 SGHRS, CDR2 YFSETQ.

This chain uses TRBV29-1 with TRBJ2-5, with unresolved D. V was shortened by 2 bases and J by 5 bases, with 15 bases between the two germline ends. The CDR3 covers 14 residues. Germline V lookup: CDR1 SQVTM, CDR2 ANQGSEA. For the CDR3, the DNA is TGCAGCGTTGAACCCGGTACAAATTGGGAGACCCAGTACTTC. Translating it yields CSVEPGTNWETQYF.

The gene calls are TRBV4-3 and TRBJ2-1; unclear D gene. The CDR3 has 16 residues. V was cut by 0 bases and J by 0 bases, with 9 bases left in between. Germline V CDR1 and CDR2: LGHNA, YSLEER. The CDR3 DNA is TGCGCCAGCAGCCAAGATCCACAGAGCTCCTACAATGAGCAGTTCTTC. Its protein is CASSQDPQSSYNEQFF.

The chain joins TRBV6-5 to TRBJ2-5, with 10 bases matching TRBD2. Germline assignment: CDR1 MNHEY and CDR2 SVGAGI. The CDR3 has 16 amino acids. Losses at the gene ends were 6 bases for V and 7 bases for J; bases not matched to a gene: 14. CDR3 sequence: CASRTTGTSVGVTQYF. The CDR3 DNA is TGTGCCAGCAGAACAACCGGGACTAGCGTGGGGGTGACCCAGTACTTC.

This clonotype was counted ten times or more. CDR3 coding DNA: TGTGCCAGCAGCCCCTGGTCGGGGGCCTACAATGAGCAGTTCTTC. This gives the protein CASSPWSGAYNEQFF. This chain connects TRBV7-3 to TRBJ2-1; D is possibly TRBD2 (6 bases). V was cut by 5 bases and J by 2 bases, with 13 bases left in between. Germline CDR1 reads SGHTA; CDR2 reads FQGTGA. The length of the CDR3 is 15 residues. Together with reference TRBV7-3 and TRBJ2-1, the CDR3 gives the full variable domain: GAGVSQTPSNKVTEKGKYVELRCDPISGHTALYWYRQSLGQGPEFLIYFQGTGAADDSGLPNDRFFAVRPEGSVSTLKIQRTERGDSAVYLCASSPWSGAYNEQFFGPGTRLTVL.

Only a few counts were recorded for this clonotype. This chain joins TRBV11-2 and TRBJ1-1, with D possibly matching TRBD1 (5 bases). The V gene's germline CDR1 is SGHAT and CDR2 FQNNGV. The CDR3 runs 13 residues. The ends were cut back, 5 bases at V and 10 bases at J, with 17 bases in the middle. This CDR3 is CASSLTSGIPAFF. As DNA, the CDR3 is TGTGCCAGCAGCCTAACTTCAGGGATCCCAGCTTTCTTT.

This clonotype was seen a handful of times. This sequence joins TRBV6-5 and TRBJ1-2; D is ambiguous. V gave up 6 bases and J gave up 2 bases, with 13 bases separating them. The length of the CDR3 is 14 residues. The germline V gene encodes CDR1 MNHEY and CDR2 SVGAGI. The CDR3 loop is CASRLTGSNYGYTF. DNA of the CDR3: TGTGCCAGCAGACTTACTGGGTCAAACTATGGCTACACCTTC.

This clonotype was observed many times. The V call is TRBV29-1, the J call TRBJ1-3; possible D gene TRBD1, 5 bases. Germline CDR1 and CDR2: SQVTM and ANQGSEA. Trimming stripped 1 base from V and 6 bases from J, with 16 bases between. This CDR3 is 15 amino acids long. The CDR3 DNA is TGCAGCGTTGAAGGGGCGGGAGGGGCCGCAAACACCATATATTTT. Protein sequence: CSVEGAGGAANTIYF.

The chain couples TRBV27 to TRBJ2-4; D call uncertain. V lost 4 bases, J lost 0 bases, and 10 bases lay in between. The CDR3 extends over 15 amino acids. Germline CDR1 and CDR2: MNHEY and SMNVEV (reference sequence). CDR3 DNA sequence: TGTGCCAGCAGTTCTGCGCGCCTAGCCAAAAACATTCAGTACTTC. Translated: CASSSARLAKNIQYF.

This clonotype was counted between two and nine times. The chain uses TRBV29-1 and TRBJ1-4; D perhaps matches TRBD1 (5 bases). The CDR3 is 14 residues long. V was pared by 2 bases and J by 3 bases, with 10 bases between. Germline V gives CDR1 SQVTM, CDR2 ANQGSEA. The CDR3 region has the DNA TGCAGCGTTGAATTGGGGGGTGCTAATGAAAAACTGTTTTTT. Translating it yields CSVELGGANEKLFF. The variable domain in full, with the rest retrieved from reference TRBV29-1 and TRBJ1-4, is SAVISQKPSRDICQRGTSLTIQCQVDSQVTMMFWYRQQPGQSLTLIATANQGSEATYESGFVIDKFPISRPNLTFSTLTVSNMSPEDSSIYLCSVELGGANEKLFFGSGTQLSVL.

Written as DNA, the CDR3 is TGTGCCAGTAGTTTGCAACACAGCATCAATGAGCAGTTCTTC. Its translation: CASSLQHSINEQFF. This sequence joins TRBV19 and TRBJ2-1; D is unresolved. V dropped 5 bases and J dropped 6 bases, with 14 bases sitting between them. Per the germline V gene, CDR1 is LNHDA and CDR2 is SQIVND (reference sequence). The CDR3 loop spans 14 amino acids.

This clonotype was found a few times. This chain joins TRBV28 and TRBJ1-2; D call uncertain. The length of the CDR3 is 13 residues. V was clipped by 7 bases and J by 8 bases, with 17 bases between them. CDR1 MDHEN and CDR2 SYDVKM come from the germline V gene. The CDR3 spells CASTLRREGGYTF. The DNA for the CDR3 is TGTGCCAGCACTCTTCGGAGGGAAGGGGGCTACACCTTC.